This TCR beta chain was obtained from a study of cytotoxic CD8 clonotypes in ibrutinib-treated CLL. Across the whole study: Enrolment comprised some twelve relapsed/refractory and roughly 15 treatment-naive patients; 17 were IGHV unmutated. A median roughly 11 months of treatment, range 6 to 36, preceded the collection of response samples. Sample averages reached hundreds of thousands of productive templates and tens of thousands of productive rearrangements.

Measured with immunoSEQ multiplex PCR; TCRdb has only the in-frame clones, and not every one. The sample lists about 140,000 clones, 80% occurring once. Findings and caveats of the study: Baseline clonality, above age-matched healthy donor levels, tracked circulating CD8+ T-cell counts.

CDR1 and CDR2 (germline): MDHEN, SYDVKM. The germline V and J ends were trimmed by 5 bases and 13 bases, with 8 bases remaining between them. This CDR3 spans 9 amino acids. As concerns this clone: Its antigen remains unknown.

The receptor comes from a human donor with chronic lymphocytic leukemia. The rearrangement joins TRBV28 to TRBJ1-2; no clear D gene. Material: PBMCs, obtained after 36 months of ibrutinib treatment. The CDR3 here is CASSRPFTF. CDR3 nucleotides: TGTGCCAGCAGTCGCCCGTTCACCTTC.